A selection of T cell receptor beta chains follows, all from one sample in a study of control samples from healthy donors and cancer patients. Only in-frame clones appear in the TCRdb table, and some are missing; sequencing was by immunoSEQ multiplex PCR. The sample comprises some 82,000 clones, roughly 86% of which are singletons, and around 18% rests with the top ten. Sequenced input: blood. The source of these receptors is a man between 50 and 59 years old in good health. Each CDR3 is given with its conserved first and last residue. Fields, in order: J gene, V gene, clone size, CDR3 protein. Clone size is not always given. Where it is, it says once, few, many or a class for expanded clones.

J: TRBJ2-2
V: TRBV7-2
size: few
CDR3: CASSPGGLASGELFF

J: TRBJ1-2
V: TRBV18
size: -
CDR3: CASSPEGGDGYTF

J: TRBJ1-5
V: TRBV7-2
size: few
CDR3: CASSTGNLQPQHF

J: TRBJ1-1
V: TRBV9
size: -
CDR3: CASSVDTDFYEAFF

J: TRBJ1-2
V: TRBV12-3/TRBV12-4
size: -
CDR3: CASTDRGGYGYTF

J: TRBJ1-1
V: TRBV19
size: -
CDR3: CASSAMGQAVSTEAFF

J: TRBJ1-5
V: TRBV12-3/TRBV12-4
size: -
CDR3: CASRGSNQPQHF

J: TRBJ1-1
V: TRBV10-3
size: -
CDR3: CAISERGMTEAFF

J: TRBJ1-3
V: TRBV10-3
size: -
CDR3: CAISVSGPGNTIYF

J: TRBJ2-2
V: TRBV28
size: -
CDR3: CASRLLAGGTGELFF

J: TRBJ1-1
V: TRBV7-2
size: -
CDR3: CASSLGPVYTEAFF

J: TRBJ2-2
V: TRBV7-2
size: -
CDR3: CASSRFTGELFF

J: TRBJ1-5
V: TRBV6-5
size: -
CDR3: CASSYDSNQPQHF

J: TRBJ2-5
V: TRBV2
size: few
CDR3: CASTRLAGGQETQYF

J: TRBJ1-2
V: TRBV19
size: -
CDR3: CASSLVRDYGYTF

J: TRBJ2-7
V: TRBV7-8
size: -
CDR3: CASSLFRTSGYEQYF

J: TRBJ2-1
V: TRBV20-1
size: -
CDR3: CSASSGQGREQFF

J: TRBJ1-3
V: TRBV27
size: -
CDR3: CASSWDGASGNTIYF

J: TRBJ1-2
V: TRBV4-3
size: -
CDR3: CASSQEVGVGGYTF

J: TRBJ1-2
V: TRBV30
size: few
CDR3: CAWSVQGQNTF

J: TRBJ2-3
V: TRBV6-4
size: -
CDR3: CASSVGVTDTQYF

J: TRBJ2-1
V: TRBV7-2
size: -
CDR3: CASSLGALSYNEQFF

J: TRBJ1-5
V: TRBV6-6
size: -
CDR3: CASSPGHEGQPQHF

J: TRBJ1-1
V: TRBV27
size: -
CDR3: CASSLSRPTEAFF

J: TRBJ2-2
V: TRBV5-1
size: -
CDR3: CASSRTSGRLTNTGELFF

J: TRBJ2-7
V: TRBV10-3
size: -
CDR3: CAISADHLGYEQYF

J: TRBJ2-5
V: TRBV6-2/TRBV6-3
size: once
CDR3: CASSRDRGKSLETQYF

J: TRBJ1-1
V: TRBV12-3/TRBV12-4
size: -
CDR3: CASSPGQNTEAFF

J: TRBJ2-7
V: TRBV30
size: -
CDR3: CAWSVWTGYEQYF

J: TRBJ1-5
V: TRBV3-1/TRBV3-2
size: -
CDR3: CASSQDSGRGPQHF

J: TRBJ1-2
V: TRBV5-6
size: once
CDR3: CASSFGGGYAGYTF

J: TRBJ1-2
V: TRBV24-1
size: -
CDR3: CAISGASQGASGYTF

J: TRBJ2-7
V: TRBV4-2
size: few
CDR3: CASSPTTGESYEQYF

J: TRBJ2-2
V: TRBV4-3
size: -
CDR3: CASGIVGELFF

J: TRBJ2-2
V: TRBV18
size: -
CDR3: CASSPPRAGINTGELFF

J: TRBJ2-2
V: TRBV7-7
size: -
CDR3: CASSRDSLNTGELFF

J: TRBJ2-1
V: TRBV10-1
size: -
CDR3: CASSLSGLAGGAMSGEQFF

J: TRBJ2-1
V: TRBV12-3/TRBV12-4
size: -
CDR3: CASAPSSYNEQFF

J: TRBJ1-2
V: TRBV6-5
size: once
CDR3: CASSYSGNTDYGYTF

J: TRBJ1-3
V: TRBV6-5
size: -
CDR3: CASSGTGGNTIYF

J: TRBJ2-1
V: TRBV18
size: once
CDR3: CASSPPSLAGSSYNEQFF

J: TRBJ1-1
V: TRBV6-2/TRBV6-3
size: -
CDR3: CASSYTDRNTEAFF

J: TRBJ1-1
V: TRBV5-1
size: few
CDR3: CASSFAGTGAKFDEAFF

J: TRBJ2-1
V: TRBV11-1
size: -
CDR3: CASSLITSAYEQFF

J: TRBJ1-2
V: TRBV6-2/TRBV6-3
size: -
CDR3: CASSYGTGLYGYTF

J: TRBJ1-3
V: TRBV9
size: -
CDR3: CASSSQGAPSGNTIYF

J: TRBJ1-1
V: TRBV20-1
size: -
CDR3: CSAITGLEAFF

J: TRBJ2-1
V: TRBV9
size: few
CDR3: CASSVAGAGTLLGNEQFF

J: TRBJ1-2
V: TRBV27
size: -
CDR3: CASSIQENYGYTF

J: TRBJ2-2
V: TRBV9
size: -
CDR3: CASSVEWGPHYTGELFF

J: TRBJ1-2
V: TRBV6-5
size: few
CDR3: CASGPNYGYTF

J: TRBJ1-5
V: TRBV10-3
size: -
CDR3: CAISEQRGSNQPQHF

J: TRBJ1-2
V: TRBV6-5
size: -
CDR3: CASSPGADYGYTF

J: TRBJ2-3
V: TRBV5-4
size: -
CDR3: CATRTSGSLTDTQYF